This TCR beta chain originates from a study of cytomegalovirus exposure and HLA in healthy donors. In the PCR, 60 Vbeta and 13 Jbeta primers were used. The data were produced by immunoSEQ multiplex PCR, yet TCRdb's version contains in-frame clones alone and is incomplete. The sample yields some 180,000 clones, 80% seen once. As concerns this clone: Its antigen is not identified.

Germline CDR1 and CDR2: SNHLY and FYNNEI. With 7 bases clipped from V and 1 base from J, the junction kept 16 bases outside the gene matches. This CDR3 has 18 amino acids. Study-wide findings and caveats: A classifier reportedly called cytomegalovirus status with high sensitivity and specificity.

What was sequenced was PBMCs. This TCR was recovered from a woman under 40 in good health and CMV-seronegative. The rearrangement joins TRBV2 to TRBJ1-3, with TRBD1 matching 7 bases. The CDR3 region is CASTRGAGLILSGNTIYF. DNA of the CDR3: TGTGCCAGCACCAGGGGGGCAGGGTTGATTCTGTCTGGAAACACCATATATTTT. The whole variable domain, filled in from reference TRBV2 and TRBJ1-3, reads EPEVTQTPSHQVTQMGQEVILRCVPISNHLYFYWYRQILGQKVEFLVSFYNNEISEKSEIFDDQFSVERPDGSNFTLKIRSTKLEDSAMYFCASTRGAGLILSGNTIYFGEGSWLTVV.